One and the same sample provided the 18 T cell receptor beta chains below, sequenced in a study of blood T cell repertoires in COVID-19 (dated by TCRdb to 2020 to 2022). Library preparation used the immunoSEQ multiplex PCR assay. Imported from immuneACCESS, the table was reduced by TCRdb to in-frame sequences with V and J called. These copies leave out some clones; in studies compared against another copy, an unresolved V gene accounts for under half, and the cause of the remainder is not known. This sample holds approximately 350,000 clones; roughly nine tenths were observed only once. In total, the top ten clones hold roughly 1% of the sample. The specimen was PBMCs or T cells enriched from blood (not recorded which). The receptors stem from a man between 18 and 29 years old who had recovered from COVID-19.

The CDR3 nucleotides are TGTGCCAGTAGTATCCCGGGACTAGCGGCATACAATGAGCAGTTCTTC. Amino acids: CASSIPGLAAYNEQFF. V usage is TRBV19 and J usage is TRBJ2-1; 11 nucleotides agree with TRBD2. This CDR3 contains 16 residues. V lost 3 bases to trimming and J lost 4 bases; unmatched junction nucleotides: 5. Germline CDR1 reads LNHDA; CDR2 reads SQIVND (reference sequence).

CDR3: CASSRAGGYTQYF. In nucleotides, the CDR3 is TGTGCCAGCAGCCGGGCCGGGGGATATACGCAGTATTTT. This chain links TRBV3-1 (or the pseudogene TRBV3-2) with TRBJ2-3; perhaps TRBD2 as D (6 bases). The CDR3 sequence is 13 residues long. Germline-derived CDR1 and CDR2 are LGHDT and YNNKEL (reference sequence). V dropped 4 bases and J dropped 7 bases, with 12 bases sitting between them.

The rearrangement joins TRBV14 to TRBJ2-3; 12 bases match TRBD2. Unmatched junction bases numbered 0, after V lost 4 bases and J lost 1 base. CDR1 and CDR2 (germline): SGHDN, FVKESK. The CDR3 has 15 amino acids. CDR3 bases: TGTGCCAGCAGCCGACTAGCGGGAGGCACAGATACGCAGTATTTT. It is translated as CASSRLAGGTDTQYF.

The CDR3 loop is CATSQGGGLADTQYF. CDR3 in DNA: TGTGCCACCTCCCAAGGGGGGGGTTTAGCAGATACGCAGTATTTT. This sequence joins TRBV24-1 and TRBJ2-3; possible D gene TRBD2, 7 bases. The V gene lost 9 bases and the J gene lost 4 bases, with 19 bases spanning the gap. In germline, CDR1 is KGHDR, CDR2 SFDVKD. The CDR3 totals 15 residues.

This rearrangement joins TRBV15 to TRBJ1-2; D possibly corresponds to TRBD1 (5 bases). Deletions cut 3 bases from V and 4 bases from J, with 9 bases between. The CDR3 has 13 residues. Germline V gives CDR1 LNHNV, CDR2 YYDKDF (reference sequence). The CDR3 region is CATSSGGGYGYTF. CDR3 DNA sequence: TGTGCCACCAGCAGCGGGGGTGGCTATGGCTACACCTTC.

The V call is TRBV12-5, the J call TRBJ2-1; TRBD2 aligns across 14 bases. The junction had 8 bases not matched to a gene; V was cut back by 4 bases and J by 0 bases. In germline, CDR1 is LGHNT, CDR2 FRNRAP. The CDR3 loop spans 19 amino acids. The CDR3 protein is CASGSRTSGGPTSYNEQFF. CDR3 nucleotides: TGTGCTAGTGGTTCGAGGACTAGCGGGGGGCCTACCTCCTACAATGAGCAGTTCTTC.

The V and J genes are TRBV12-5 and TRBJ1-5, with 7 bases identical to TRBD1. Trimming took 6 bases from V and 1 from J; bases not matched to a gene: 3. CDR3 length: 14 amino acids. Germline CDR1 reads LGHNT; CDR2 reads FRNRAP. The CDR3 sequence: CASGQQGSNQPQHF. CDR3 DNA: TGTGCTAGTGGCCAACAGGGGAGCAATCAGCCCCAGCATTTT. Filled out from reference TRBV12-5 and TRBJ1-5, the complete variable domain reads DARVTQTPRHKVTEMGQEVTMRCQPILGHNTVFWYRQTMMQGLELLAYFRNRAPLDDSGMPKDRFSAEMPDATLATLKIQPSEPRDSAVYFCASGQQGSNQPQHFGDGTRLSIL.

The V call is TRBV6-5, the J call TRBJ1-2; 7 positions agree with TRBD1. The V gene's germline CDR1 is MNHEY and CDR2 SVGAGI. J lost 4 bases, V lost 7 bases, and 12 bases had no gene match. The CDR3 contains 15 residues. The CDR3 nucleotides read TGTGCCAGCAAACCAAGTGGGACAGCCGTCTATGGCTACACCTTC. It yields the protein CASKPSGTAVYGYTF.

The chain links TRBV10-1 to TRBJ1-1, with 8 nucleotides matching TRBD1. The V gene's germline CDR1 is WNHNN and CDR2 SYGVQD (reference sequence). The CDR3 spans 14 residues. The V segment lost 4 bases and the J segment 1 base; nucleotides outside the gene matches: 2. The CDR3 DNA sequence: TGCGCCAGCAGTGCTGACAGGGGGAACACTGAAGCTTTCTTT. Translation: CASSADRGNTEAFF.

This clone is a singleton in its sample. In DNA form, the CDR3 reads TGCGCCAGCAGCGTGGACTATTCCTACGAGCAGTACTTC. As protein: CASSVDYSYEQYF. J is TRBJ2-7 and V is TRBV5-1; possibly TRBD2 for D (6 bases). Per the germline V gene, CDR1 is SGHRS and CDR2 is YFSETQ. The CDR3 extends over 13 amino acids. V was pared by 4 bases and J by 1 base, with 9 bases between. The entire variable domain, with the rest obtained from reference TRBV5-1 and TRBJ2-7, is as follows: KAGVTQTPRYLIKTRGQQVTLSCSPISGHRSVSWYQQTPGQGLQFLFEYFSETQRNKGNFPGRFSGRQFSNSRSEMNVSTLELGDSALYLCASSVDYSYEQYFGPGTRLTVT.

CDR3 protein: CASSQRDRASTEAFF. Written as DNA, the CDR3 is TGCGCCAGCAGCCAAAGGGACAGAGCCTCCACTGAAGCTTTCTTT. The J gene is TRBJ1-1, the V gene TRBV4-1, with 7 bases that match TRBD1. V lost 2 bases and J lost 4; bases outside the gene matches: 7. The CDR3 length is 15 residues. Germline assignment: CDR1 MGHRA and CDR2 YSYEKL.

The table lists this clone with a few counts. V gene TRBV30 combines with J gene TRBJ2-1; 12 nucleotides agree with TRBD2. The CDR3 loop spans 15 amino acids. The germline V gene encodes CDR1 GTSNPN and CDR2 SVGIG (reference sequence). Trimming took 0 bases from V and 12 from J; bases not matched to a gene: 9. As DNA, the CDR3 is TGTGCCTGGAGTGTAGGACTAGCGGGACCCGCGACGCAGTTCTTC. Protein product: CAWSVGLAGPATQFF.

V is TRBV29-1 and J is TRBJ1-2, with D perhaps TRBD1 (5 bases). The germline gives CDR1 SQVTM, CDR2 ANQGSEA. V lost 7 bases and J lost 8, with 20 bases in between. This CDR3 region has 13 residues. CDR3 residues: CSAARDGGVGYTF. CDR3 bases: TGCAGCGCTGCTCGGGACGGAGGGGTAGGCTACACCTTC.

The J gene is TRBJ1-3, the V gene TRBV6-5, with 10 bases aligning to TRBD1. J gave up 8 bases and V 1 base, and 2 bases lay outside the gene matches. This CDR3 is 14 amino acids long. CDR1 MNHEY and CDR2 SVGAGI come from the germline V gene. The CDR3 protein is CASSYLDRGDTIYF. In DNA form, the CDR3 reads TGTGCCAGCAGTTACTTGGACAGGGGGGACACCATATATTTT.

The rearrangement uses TRBV9 and TRBJ1-3; D perhaps matches TRBD1 (5 bases). Germline V gene sequence: CDR1 SGDLS, CDR2 YYNGEE. With 0 bases removed from V and 4 bases from J, the gap between germline ends came to 11 bases. The CDR3 has 15 residues. The DNA for the CDR3 is TGTGCCAGCAGCGTAGAGGGAGGGACGGGAAACACCATATATTTT. This codes for CASSVEGGTGNTIYF.

The rearrangement links TRBV9 to TRBJ1-2; 9 positions match TRBD1. The CDR3 consists of 17 residues. Germline V CDR1 and CDR2: SGDLS, YYNGEE. Losses at the gene ends were 2 bases for V and 5 bases for J; bases not matched to a gene: 13. As DNA, the CDR3 is TGTGCCAGCAGCGTCGCCCAGGGACAGGGCGCTACTTATGGCTACACCTTC. Protein product: CASSVAQGQGATYGYTF.

The rearrangement links TRBV6-5 to TRBJ2-2; TRBD1 matches 11 bases. Losses at the gene ends were 8 bases for V and 5 bases for J; bases not matched to a gene: 4. Germline CDR1 and CDR2: MNHEY and SVGAGI. CDR3 length equals 14 residues. CDR3 amino acids: CASDGTGGTGELFF. The DNA of the CDR3 is TGTGCCAGCGACGGGACAGGGGGGACCGGGGAGCTGTTTTTT.

V and J are TRBV7-9 and TRBJ2-1; D unresolved. Trimming pared 2 bases from V and 1 base from J, leaving 9 bases between. CDR3 length: 15 residues. The germline gives CDR1 SEHNR, CDR2 FQNEAQ (reference sequence). The CDR3 region has the DNA TGTGCCAGCAGCTTAAGAACATATTCCTACAATGAGCAGTTCTTC. This translates into CASSLRTYSYNEQFF.